The sequence of this T cell receptor (beta chain) was determined in a study of T-cell reconstitution after alpha-beta-depleted transplantation in children. Findings and limits, study-wide: About two months after transplant, alpha-beta T cells reportedly came from several hundred expanded graft clones. Recipient T cells and thymic progenitors that survived were the source of the high TCRbeta diversity seen at day 60 in some patients. Hyperexpanded clones declined; after one year, newly produced T cells mostly supplied diversity.

This CDR3 spans 14 amino acids. Germline CDR1 and CDR2: SQVTM and ANQGSEA. The V gene lost 4 bases and the J gene lost 0 bases, with 11 bases spanning the gap. Preparation of the TCRbeta library involved a method that used unique molecular identifiers. TCRdb redid the calling of the PCR reads with MiXCR, one entry per CDR3 protein. The sample holds approximately 400,000 distinct CDR3 sequences, about a sixth seen once. Worth noting for this clonotype: Its antigen is unknown.

The sequence was obtained from a boy under three years old who had a stem cell transplant for Wiskott-Aldrich syndrome, so the T cells may come from the graft donor. The sequences come from PBMCs, mostly from graft donor cells, collected 360 days after TCRalphabeta/CD19-depleted stem cell transplant. This chain links TRBV29-1 with TRBJ2-3; D call uncertain. Here the CDR3 reads CSVGGFSSTDTQYF. For the CDR3, the DNA is TGCAGCGTTGGTGGTTTCTCCAGCACAGATACGCAGTATTTT.